This T cell receptor (beta chain) was sequenced in a study of siplizumab effects on memory and regulatory T cells. As to this clone: No antigen is known for it.

Researchers cocultured the mixed lymphocyte reaction cells at 37°C for five to six days. CFSE-tagged responder PBMCs and Violet Dye-tagged stimulator PBMCs were mixed 1:1. Germline V CDR1 and CDR2: SGHAT, FQNNGV. Trimming took 5 bases from V and 8 from J, leaving 18 bases between them. The CDR3 spans 14 residues. Clones were read by immunoSEQ multiplex PCR, and TCRdb kept only the in-frame ones, dropping some. The sample consists of about 15,000 clones, 40% to 55% of them appearing once. The sequencing sample was made of CFSE-low (dividing) CD4+ T cells sorted from an allogeneic mixed lymphocyte reaction. This receptor was identified in a human donor in good health; the cells came from an allogeneic mixed lymphocyte reaction. Some clones in this sample may be carry-over from other donors' samples. V is TRBV11-2 and J is TRBJ1-2; no definite D call. The CDR3 coding sequence is TGTGCCAGCAGCCCGGACCAGCGCCCTAGAGGCTACACCTTC. It is translated as CASSPDQRPRGYTF.